Described below is a single TCR beta chain sequence and its context. Its antigen is not known. The germline V gene encodes CDR1 SNHLY and CDR2 FYNNEI. The CDR3 consists of 15 residues. Trimming at V came to 7 bases and at J to 3 bases, leaving 8 bases not matched to a gene. From the reads, TCRdb called clonotypes with MiXCR, one entry per CDR3 protein. Of a few hundred thousand distinct CDR3 sequences listed, roughly 10% are singletons. The sample is drawn from a study of T cell repertoires in cytomegalovirus infection. Study-wide points: CMV carriers with the relevant HLA were identified by cumulative public TCR beta family frequency. It was HLA-C-restricted CMV-specific TCR beta clonotypes that dominated the response ex vivo.

The rearrangement joins TRBV2 to TRBJ2-1; TRBD2 aligns across 8 bases. What was sequenced was PBMCs. This clonotype was sampled from a human donor in good health (CMV status not recorded). Some clones in this sample may be carry-over from other donors' samples. The CDR3 sequence is CASKPGGVFYNEQFF. CDR3 DNA: TGTGCCAGCAAACCGGGAGGGGTTTTCTACAATGAGCAGTTCTTC.